These 16 T cell receptor beta chains originate from one sample sequenced in a study of T cell repertoires in cytomegalovirus infection. These TCRs' antigens remain unknown. TCRdb ran MiXCR on the reads and lists one entry per CDR3 protein. Counted here are 700,000 to 950,000 distinct CDR3 sequences, about 31% occurring once; the ten biggest clones make up around an eighth. Sample: cultured CD8+ T cells from PBMCs, taken from culture after CMV antigen stimulation. The receptors stem from a human donor in good health (CMV status not recorded). Some clones in this sample may be carry-over from other donors' samples.

In this sample, this clonotype turned up a few times. The CDR3 coding sequence is TGTGCCAGCAGCCCCGGAGGGACCCCTAGCAATCAGCCCCAGCATTTT. This sequence encodes CASSPGGTPSNQPQHF. V gene TRBV7-9 combines with J gene TRBJ1-5, with D tentatively TRBD1 (5 bases). The CDR3 totals 16 residues. In germline, CDR1 is SEHNR, CDR2 FQNEAQ (reference sequence). V was pared by 5 bases and J by 0 bases, with 14 bases between. Looking up the rest from reference TRBV7-9 and TRBJ1-5 gives the full variable domain: DTGVSQNPRHKITKRGQNVTFRCDPISEHNRLYWYRQTLGQGPEFLTYFQNEAQLEKSRLLSDRFSAERPKGSFSTLEIQRTEQGDSAMYLCASSPGGTPSNQPQHFGDGTRLSIL.

The chain employs TRBV6-4 and TRBJ1-2; 7 positions match TRBD1. V gave up 0 bases and J gave up 7 bases; unmatched junction bases: 8. The CDR3 runs to 15 residues. Germline CDR1 and CDR2: MRHNA and SNTAGT. The CDR3 region is CASSDSRTGFSGYTF. As DNA, the CDR3 is TGTGCCAGCAGTGACTCCCGGACAGGATTCTCTGGCTACACCTTC.

This clonotype was counted a few times. V gene TRBV2 combines with J gene TRBJ2-2; D gene unclear. The CDR3 covers 16 residues. The germline V gene has CDR1 SNHLY and CDR2 FYNNEI. V was cut by 4 bases and J by 4 bases, with 16 bases left in between. CDR3 residues: CASSVLGQTLTGELFF. In nucleotides, the CDR3 is TGTGCCAGCAGTGTTCTAGGGCAGACCCTCACCGGGGAGCTGTTTTTT. Combining the CDR3 with reference TRBV2 and TRBJ2-2 gives the whole variable domain EPEVTQTPSHQVTQMGQEVILRCVPISNHLYFYWYRQILGQKVEFLVSFYNNEISEKSEIFDDQFSVERPDGSNFTLKIRSTKLEDSAMYFCASSVLGQTLTGELFFGEGSRLTVL.

A word on this clonotype: One end of the junction does not line up with germline, which may come from a read error. The chain has TRBV6-1 and TRBJ2-7, with 9 bases fitting TRBD1. The CDR3 has 11 residues. The germline V gene encodes CDR1 MNHNS and CDR2 SASEGT. CDR3 sequence reads: CVSAGTGTRYF. CDR3 in DNA: TGTGTCAGCGCCGGGACAGGGACGAGGTACTTC.

This clonotype came up a few times. The chain couples TRBV20-1 to TRBJ1-2; D is unclear. Germline loops: CDR1 DFQATT, CDR2 SNEGSKA (reference sequence). This CDR3 comprises 13 residues. The ends were cut back, 8 bases at V and 4 bases at J, with 17 bases in the middle. As DNA, the CDR3 is TGCAGTCCGTACGCGGGCGGATTCTATGGCTACACCTTC. This gives the protein CSPYAGGFYGYTF.

This clonotype was recorded a few times. This rearrangement joins TRBV4-3 to TRBJ1-3, with D uncertain. Germline lookup yields CDR1 LGHNA and CDR2 YSLEER. Trimming cost V 0 bases and J 0 bases, with 12 bases left between them. The CDR3 contains 17 residues. In DNA, the CDR3 is TGCGCCAGCAGCCAAGACTACCAACTCCACTCTGGAAACACCATATATTTT. This encodes CASSQDYQLHSGNTIYF.

This clonotype was picked up a small number of times. The V and J genes are TRBV20-1 and TRBJ2-7, with unresolved D. From germline, CDR1 is DFQATT and CDR2 SNEGSKA (reference sequence). The CDR3 covers 13 residues. Trimming removed 0 bases from V and 3 bases from J, with 9 bases in between. The chain's CDR3 is CSARDEQIYEQYF. The CDR3 coding sequence is TGCAGTGCTAGAGATGAACAGATCTACGAGCAGTACTTC.

In regard to this clonotype: Relative to the germline gene, one junction end is altered; a read error may explain this. V and J are TRBV28 and TRBJ2-5; D is uncertain. The germline V gene has CDR1 MDHEN and CDR2 SYDVKM. The CDR3 totals 16 residues. CDR3 sequence (DNA): TGTGCCAGCAGTTTACGTTACGGGTTACACCAGGAGACCCAGTACTTC. Protein product: CASSLRYGLHQETQYF.

Worth noting for this clonotype: An end of the junction does not agree with germline; a read error may underlie this. This chain links TRBV5-3 with TRBJ2-5, with D perhaps matching TRBD1 (5 bases). TRBV5-3 counts as an open reading frame of uncertain function. This CDR3 is built from 16 residues. The CDR3 loop is CASSLREGEGQETQYF. The CDR3 region has the DNA TGTGCCAGCAGCTTGCGAGAAGGGGAAGGTCAAGAGACCCAGTACTTC.

This clonotype was seen a handful of times. This sequence joins TRBV7-6 and TRBJ2-7; either TRBD1 or TRBD2 may fit D (5 bases each). V lost 5 bases, J lost 5 bases, and 16 bases lay in between. The germline gives CDR1 SGHVS, CDR2 FNYEAQ. The CDR3 consists of 14 residues. The CDR3 here is CASSRIPGANEQYV. The CDR3 nucleotides are TGTGCCAGCAGCCGAATACCCGGGGCGAACGAGCAGTACGTC.

Comments on this clonotype: A single base separates this from a much larger clone, so it may be a read error. J is TRBJ1-1 and V is TRBV6-5, with D possibly TRBD1 on 5 matching bases. The CDR3 is 13 residues long. V dropped 10 bases and J dropped 1 base, with 13 bases sitting between them. The germline V gene has CDR1 MNHEY and CDR2 SVGAGI. The CDR3 loop reads CANRNQGNTEAFF. For the CDR3, the DNA is TGTGCCAACAGAAACCAGGGGAACACTGAAGCTTTCTTT.

The DNA of the CDR3 is TGTGCCAGCAGAGACAGGGGCGAACGTGAAGCTTTCTTT. It codes for CASRDRGEREAFF. The chain employs TRBV25-1 and TRBJ1-1, with TRBD1 matching over 8 bases. CDR1 MGHDK and CDR2 SYGVNS come from the germline V gene. The V segment lost 6 bases and the J segment 7 bases; nucleotides outside the gene matches: 7. The CDR3 totals 13 residues. The variable domain in full, completed from reference TRBV25-1 and TRBJ1-1, reads EADIYQTPRYLVIGTGKKITLECSQTMGHDKMYWYQQDPGMELHLIHYSYGVNSTEKGDLSSESTVSRIRTEHFPLTLESARPSHTSQYLCASRDRGEREAFFGQGTRLTVV.

The J gene is TRBJ1-2, the V gene TRBV7-6, with unresolved D. Deletions cut 10 bases from V and 8 bases from J, with 14 bases between. CDR3 size: 11 residues. The V gene's germline CDR1 is SGHVS and CDR2 FNYEAQ. CDR3 DNA: TGTGCCACCCCGCGGGGATGGGGCTACACCTTC. Residues: CATPRGWGYTF. The complete variable domain, with remaining parts taken from reference TRBV7-6 and TRBJ1-2, reads GAGVSQSPRYKVTKRGQDVALRCDPISGHVSLYWYRQALGQGPEFLTYFNYEAQQDKSGLPNDRFSAERPEGSISTLTIQRTEQRDSAMYRCATPRGWGYTFGSGTRLTVV.

This chain joins TRBV9 and TRBJ2-1; tentative D call: TRBD1 (6 bases). Germline assignment: CDR1 SGDLS and CDR2 YYNGEE. This CDR3 is built from 13 residues. V lost 8 bases and J 8 bases, leaving 17 bases between the germline ends. In DNA form, the CDR3 reads TGTGCCAGTTCCCCGGGACACAGCTATGAGCAGTTCTTC. Translated: CASSPGHSYEQFF.

The rearrangement joins TRBV12-5 to TRBJ2-2; D remains unclear. Trimming took off 7 bases at V and 8 bases at J, with 14 bases between the two ends. This CDR3 is built from 13 residues. The germline CDR1 and CDR2 sequences are LGHNT and FRNRAP. The CDR3 bases are TGTGCTAGTGCCCGGCTGGGTATGGGGGAGCTGTTTTTT. It is translated as CASARLGMGELFF.

This clonotype was detected only a few times. The J gene is TRBJ2-7, the V gene TRBV5-5; TRBD1 aligns across 8 bases. CDR3 size: 16 residues. The germline V gene encodes CDR1 SGHKS and CDR2 YYEKEE (reference sequence). V lost 0 bases, J lost 4 bases, and 9 bases stayed unmatched. The CDR3, as DNA: TGTGCCAGCAGCTTGGTACCGGGACAGGACGTTTACGAGCAGTACGTC. Protein: CASSLVPGQDVYEQYV.